The 15 T cell receptor beta chains listed next were all sequenced from one sample in a study of blood T cell repertoires in COVID-19. Measured with immunoSEQ multiplex PCR; TCRdb has only the in-frame clones, and not every one. The table lists 200,000 or so clones, about 88% of them singletons, with around 3% in the top ten. The sample comprised peripheral blood. The receptor source for this set is a man in his fifties who had recovered from COVID-19.

This clone has a handful of counts. The chain links TRBV5-8 to TRBJ2-7; 7 nucleotides match TRBD1. Trimming cost V 2 bases and J 2 bases; bases outside gene matches: 1. Germline loops: CDR1 SGHTS, CDR2 YDEGEE. The CDR3 contains 13 residues. The CDR3 here is CASSFTGAYEQYF. CDR3 nucleotides: TGTGCCAGCAGCTTCACAGGGGCCTACGAGCAGTACTTC.

The J gene is TRBJ2-1, the V gene TRBV4-2, with 8 bases lining up with TRBD2. CDR1 and CDR2 from the germline V gene are LGHNA and YNFKEQ. V dropped 2 bases and J dropped 0; count of bases not matched to a gene: 3. CDR3 length equals 16 residues. The CDR3 loop reads CASSQSSGSSYNEQFF. Here the CDR3 DNA reads TGTGCCAGCAGCCAATCCAGCGGGAGCTCCTACAATGAGCAGTTCTTC.

This rearrangement joins TRBV10-2 to TRBJ1-2; the match to TRBD1 covers 8 bases. CDR3 length: 14 amino acids. Germline CDR1 and CDR2: WSHSY and SAAADI. V shed 0 bases, J shed 7 bases, and the junction held 4 bases outside the gene matches. CDR3 residues: CASSESRQGSGYTF. In nucleotides, the CDR3 is TGCGCCAGCAGTGAGTCTCGACAGGGGTCTGGCTACACCTTC.

The rearrangement links TRBV29-1 to TRBJ2-1, with 11 bases matching TRBD2. Germline CDR1 is SQVTM and CDR2 is ANQGSEA. CDR3 length: 13 residues. J was trimmed by 7 bases and V by 1 base; bases with no gene match: 0. CDR3 loop: CSVEGTSGNEQFF. The CDR3, as DNA: TGCAGCGTTGAAGGGACTAGCGGGAATGAGCAGTTCTTC.

The gene calls are TRBV19 and TRBJ1-5, with D hard to call. The CDR3 is 16 residues long. Germline values: CDR1 LNHDA, CDR2 SQIVND (reference sequence). The V gene lost 5 bases and the J gene lost 0 bases, with 14 bases spanning the gap. CDR3 region: CASSSDSGYSNQPQHF. DNA of the CDR3: TGTGCCAGTAGTTCGGACTCCGGATATAGCAATCAGCCCCAGCATTTT.

The CDR3 nucleotides are TGTGCCAGCAGCCCTAGCGGGCGCCCAAGGAGTGAGCAGTTCTTC. Protein: CASSPSGRPRSEQFF. V usage is TRBV11-2 and J usage is TRBJ2-1; 8 bases align to TRBD2. Germline CDR1 is SGHAT and CDR2 is FQNNGV. The CDR3 spans 15 residues. J lost 9 bases, V lost 5 bases, and 12 bases had no gene match. The variable domain in full, completed from reference TRBV11-2 and TRBJ2-1, reads EAGVAQSPRYKIIEKRQSVAFWCNPISGHATLYWYQQILGQGPKLLIQFQNNGVVDDSQLPKDRFSAERLKGVDSTLKIQPAKLEDSAVYLCASSPSGRPRSEQFFGPGTRLTVL.

This clone was observed once. In nucleotides, the CDR3 is TGCGCCAGCAGTCAATCAGGCGGGCCCTCGAGCTCTGGAAACACCATATATTTT. It specifies CASSQSGGPSSSGNTIYF. This chain connects TRBV23-1 to TRBJ1-3; D is ambiguous. TRBV23-1 is annotated as an ORF whose role is uncertain. This CDR3 is built from 18 residues. Trimming took 0 bases from V and 0 from J, leaving 15 bases between them.

V is TRBV28 and J is TRBJ1-1; no clear D gene. This CDR3 is 13 amino acids long. V was shortened by 1 base and J by 4 bases, with 7 bases between the two germline ends. Germline-derived CDR1 and CDR2 are MDHEN and SYDVKM. DNA of the CDR3: TGTGCCAGCAGTTTATCAGGTCTCACTGAAGCTTTCTTT. Protein: CASSLSGLTEAFF. The full variable domain, rest sourced from reference TRBV28 and TRBJ1-1, is DVKVTQSSRYLVKRTGEKVFLECVQDMDHENMFWYRQDPGLGLRLIYFSYDVKMKEKGDIPEGYSVSREKKERFSLILESASTNQTSMYLCASSLSGLTEAFFGQGTRLTVV.

The V call is TRBV28, the J call TRBJ1-5; D is unresolved. Germline V gives CDR1 MDHEN, CDR2 SYDVKM. The CDR3 runs 14 residues. Trimming stripped 6 bases from V and 4 bases from J, with 13 bases between. The CDR3 nucleotides read TGTGCCAGCAGCCGGGGAGGGTTTAATCAGCCCCAGCATTTT. As protein: CASSRGGFNQPQHF.

The chain joins TRBV19 to TRBJ2-1; 10 bases are shared with TRBD1. The CDR3 has 17 residues. V lost 0 bases, J lost 5 bases, and 7 bases stayed unmatched. Per the germline V gene, CDR1 is LNHDA and CDR2 is SQIVND (reference sequence). CDR3 protein: CASSIDLRQGANNEQFF. The CDR3 DNA follows: TGTGCCAGTAGTATAGATCTCCGACAGGGGGCCAACAATGAGCAGTTCTTC.

Only one count was recorded for this clone. The rearrangement uses TRBV3-1 (or the pseudogene TRBV3-2) and TRBJ2-2; a weak D match, TRBD1 (5 bases). With 8 bases removed from V and 5 bases from J, the gap between germline ends came to 18 bases. There are 15 residues in the CDR3. Germline CDR1 LGHDT, CDR2 YNNKEL (reference sequence). CDR3 residues: CASGVRGLGTGELFF. The CDR3 DNA reads TGTGCCAGCGGCGTTAGGGGTCTGGGGACCGGGGAGCTGTTTTTT.

This chain connects TRBV21-1 to TRBJ1-2; no check of the table's D call, TRBD1, against the DNA was made. TRBV21-1 is recorded as a pseudogene. This CDR3 region has 12 residues. The CDR3 nucleotides are TGTGCCAGCAGCAAAGCAGGGGTTGGCTACACCTTC. It encodes CASSKAGVGYTF.

This chain uses TRBV27 with TRBJ1-5, with 7 bases lining up with TRBD1. V shed 6 bases, J shed 4 bases, and the junction held 9 bases outside the gene matches. Germline CDR1 is MNHEY and CDR2 is SMNVEV (reference sequence). The CDR3 has 15 residues. The CDR3 protein is CASSQGPGQNQPQHF. In DNA, the CDR3 is TGTGCCAGCAGCCAAGGGCCGGGACAGAATCAGCCCCAGCATTTT.

The rearrangement uses TRBV12-3 or TRBV12-4 and TRBJ1-2, with no clear D. V was clipped by 6 bases and J by 8 bases, with 16 bases between them. CDR3 length equals 13 residues. CDR3 region: CASSRSGSGGYTF. Written as DNA, the CDR3 is TGTGCCAGCAGCCGGTCGGGATCGGGAGGCTACACCTTC.

This clone is a singleton in its sample. The genes are TRBV4-2 and TRBJ2-5; D possibly corresponds to TRBD2 (5 bases). Per germline, CDR1 LGHNA and CDR2 YNFKEQ. V gave up 5 bases and J gave up 4 bases, with 11 bases separating them. The CDR3 is made up of 13 amino acids. The CDR3 DNA sequence: TGTGCCAGCAGCGCCGGAGGTTCAGAGACCCAGTACTTC. The encoded protein is CASSAGGSETQYF.